This TCR beta chain stems from a study of blood T cell repertoires in COVID-19. Study summary: Italy, Spain and the United States were the sources of the convalescent and acute COVID-19 samples. Sample material is recorded as cDNA or gDNA derived from T cells, B-cell-depleted T cells, or PBMCs.

Germline V gives CDR1 SGHRS, CDR2 YFSETQ. The CDR3 totals 15 residues. The V end was cut by 1 base, the J end by 3 bases, with 11 bases between. In the original workflow: Researchers report that nucleated cell counts were estimated from reference gene primer amplification. The method was immunoSEQ multiplex PCR; TCRdb's version includes in-frame clones alone and lacks a portion of them. Clone size and V and J calls were adopted from that table, with D and trimming inferred from the DNA. This table holds 200,000 or so clones, approximately 90% found once. Participant reports of clinical history set cohort assignment.

The origin of this receptor is a woman between 35 and 50 years old with acute COVID-19. The sample taken for sequencing was PBMCs or T cells enriched from blood (not recorded which). The V and J genes are TRBV5-1 and TRBJ1-3, with unresolved D. CDR3 nucleotides: TGCGCCAGCAGCTTGCTGCCCTCGGGTGGAAACACCATATATTTT. Protein sequence: CASSLLPSGGNTIYF.